The clone carrying this T cell receptor (beta chain) was counted many times. The record originates from a study of T cell repertoires in cytomegalovirus infection. TCRdb used MiXCR to reprocess the reads, holding one entry per CDR3 protein. Among just under 300,000 distinct CDR3 sequences listed, about a tenth were seen once. The receptor comes from a human donor in good health (CMV status not recorded). Some clones in this sample may be carry-over from other donors' samples. Sequencing was performed on PBMCs.

CDR3 in DNA: TGTGCCAGCAGTTCTAGCGGGGGGAGGGAGACCCAGTACTTC. This translates into CASSSSGGRETQYF. The chain links TRBV6-5 to TRBJ2-5, with TRBD2 matching 11 bases. CDR1 MNHEY and CDR2 SVGAGI come from the germline V gene. V shed 4 bases and J 5 bases; nucleotides not matched to a gene: 3. This CDR3 is built from 14 residues.